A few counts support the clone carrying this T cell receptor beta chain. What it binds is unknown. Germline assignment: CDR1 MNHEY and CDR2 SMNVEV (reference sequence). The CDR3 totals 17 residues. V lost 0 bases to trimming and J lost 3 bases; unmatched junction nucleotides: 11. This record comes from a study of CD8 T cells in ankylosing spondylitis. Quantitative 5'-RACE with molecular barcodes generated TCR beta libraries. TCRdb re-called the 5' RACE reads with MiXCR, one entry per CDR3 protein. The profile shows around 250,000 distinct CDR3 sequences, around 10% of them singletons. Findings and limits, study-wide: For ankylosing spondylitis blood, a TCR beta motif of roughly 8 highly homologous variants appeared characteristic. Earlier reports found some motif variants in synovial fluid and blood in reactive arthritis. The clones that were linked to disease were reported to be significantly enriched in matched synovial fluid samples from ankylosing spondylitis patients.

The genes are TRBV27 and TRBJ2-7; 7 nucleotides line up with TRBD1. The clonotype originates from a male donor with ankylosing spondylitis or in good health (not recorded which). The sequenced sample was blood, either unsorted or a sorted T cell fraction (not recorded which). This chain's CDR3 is CASSLSTGRDRHYEQYF. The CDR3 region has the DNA TGTGCCAGCAGTTTATCGACGGGAAGGGACAGACACTACGAGCAGTACTTC.